This T cell receptor (beta chain) emerged from a study of a mutant IDH1 vaccine in newly diagnosed glioma. To note about this clone: Its antigen is still unknown.

The method was immunoSEQ multiplex PCR; TCRdb's version includes in-frame clones alone and lacks a portion of them. The sample carries fewer than 30,000 clones, over 65% recorded once. The sample's time point: week 35, safety follow-up. A single vaccine dose contained 300 ug of mutant IDH1 20-mer peptide, and topical imiquimod was used with it. There are 15 residues in the CDR3. Trimming took 6 bases from V and 1 from J; bases not matched to a gene: 7. Germline V CDR1 and CDR2: ENHRY, SYGVKD. The sample in question was PBMCs, obtained from a glioma patient whose treatment included an IDH1 peptide vaccine. The rearrangement links TRBV10-3 to TRBJ2-7, with 9 nucleotides matching TRBD2. The source is a man aged 30 to 39 with glioma. The CDR3 region is CAIRDPSGVSYEQYF. The CDR3 coding sequence is TGTGCCATCAGGGACCCTAGCGGGGTGTCCTACGAGCAGTACTTC.